This TCR beta chain stems from a study of blood T cell repertoires in COVID-19. Only in-frame clones appear in the TCRdb table, and some are missing; sequencing was by immunoSEQ multiplex PCR. The sample shows 230,000 or so clones, roughly 80% of them seen only once. The receptor was derived from a man aged 50-59 years who had recovered from COVID-19. Source material: PBMCs or T cells enriched from blood (not recorded which).

CDR3 amino acids: CASSSLGGPRRLPNEKLFF. CDR3 nucleotides: TGTGCCAGCAGTTCCCTGGGGGGTCCCAGACGGTTGCCTAATGAAAAACTGTTTTTT. The chain combines TRBV27 with TRBJ1-4; D perhaps matches TRBD1 (5 bases). Germline CDR1 and CDR2: MNHEY and SMNVEV (reference sequence). CDR3 length equals 19 residues. V was shortened by 4 bases and J by 3 bases, with 24 bases between the two germline ends.